The 4 T cell receptor beta chains presented below share a single source sample, sequenced in a study of blood T cell repertoires in COVID-19. Method: immunoSEQ multiplex PCR; TCRdb's copy keeps in-frame clones and lacks some. The sample contains fewer than 200,000 clones, roughly 76% of which appear only once. What was sequenced was peripheral blood. These receptors all stem from a middle-aged woman with COVID-19, enrolled during active disease.

The V call is TRBV30, the J call TRBJ1-6; D uncertain. Germline V gene sequence: CDR1 GTSNPN, CDR2 SVGIG (reference sequence). This CDR3 comprises 13 residues. The V and J ends lost 3 bases and 9 bases respectively, with 12 bases between them. The CDR3 is CAWRRVAFSPLHF. The CDR3 DNA reads TGTGCCTGGAGGAGGGTTGCCTTTTCACCCCTCCACTTT.

This sequence joins TRBV6-5 and TRBJ1-6; no definite D call. The CDR3 totals 15 residues. The V gene's germline CDR1 is MNHEY and CDR2 SVGAGI. V was clipped by 6 bases and J by 1 base, with 10 bases between them. This CDR3 is CASSQESSYNSPLHF. Written as DNA, the CDR3 is TGTGCCAGCAGCCAGGAATCATCCTATAATTCACCCCTCCACTTT.

The rearrangement joins TRBV7-2 to TRBJ1-4; D is perhaps TRBD1 (6 bases). Deletions cut 3 bases from V and 8 bases from J, with 16 bases between. CDR1 is SGHTA, CDR2 FQGNSA, per germline. This CDR3 spans 15 amino acids. CDR3 residues: CASSFAGALGEKLFF. For the CDR3, the DNA is TGTGCCAGCAGCTTCGCGGGGGCCTTGGGGGAAAAACTGTTTTTT. Full variable domain (remainder filled in from reference TRBV7-2 and TRBJ1-4): GAGVSQSPSNKVTEKGKDVELRCDPISGHTALYWYRQSLGQGLEFLIYFQGNSAPDKSGLPSDRFSAERTGGSVSTLTIQRTQQEDSAVYLCASSFAGALGEKLFFGSGTQLSVL.

The CDR3 DNA reads as TGCAGTGCTGAGATCACTGAAGCTTTCTTT. This encodes CSAEITEAFF. The chain employs TRBV20-1 and TRBJ1-1; no reliable D call. V lost 5 bases to trimming and J lost 4 bases, with 5 bases between them. The CDR3 sequence is 10 residues long. Germline assignment: CDR1 DFQATT and CDR2 SNEGSKA (reference sequence).